The clone carrying this TCR beta chain was counted at least ten times. This sample was included in a study of regulatory T cells in long-lasting Graves disease. Arm-PCR with iRepertoire HTBI primers amplified the CDR3 regions for these TCR beta libraries. TCRdb redid the calling of the multiplex PCR reads with MiXCR, one entry per CDR3 protein. The sample lists around 480,000 distinct CDR3 sequences; about 16% were seen once. Time point denoted: newly diagnosed GD, antithyroid drugs for less than 3 months. PBMCs provided the RNA from which the TCR library was made. The patient group derived from an endocrinology department in Xi'an, China. Germline V gene sequence: CDR1 MDHEN, CDR2 SYDVKM. V was trimmed by 5 bases and J by 2 bases, leaving 13 bases between them. The CDR3 is 15 amino acids. These data were likewise used in another study, on T cells in Graves' hyperthyroidism and ophthalmopathy. That paper states: The TCR CDR3 first-round RT-PCR relied on the HTBI primer set. Most clonotypes expanded in the thyroid (above 0.001) were also present in blood.

The receptor's source is a woman aged 35-65 years with Graves disease. This rearrangement joins TRBV28 to TRBJ1-5, with D tentatively TRBD1 (5 bases). This specimen was peripheral blood mononuclear cells (PBMCs), taken at new diagnosis, from a patient treated with antithyroid drugs. CDR3 nucleotide sequence: TGTGCCAGCAGTCGGGAGGGGAATGGCAATCAGCCCCAGCATTTT. Translation: CASSREGNGNQPQHF.